Listed here are 17 T cell receptor gamma chains from one sample, sequenced in a study of Vδ1+ human thymocytes. Their recognized antigens are unknown. Extracted RNA was reverse transcribed into cDNA. CDR3 amplicons came from multiplex PCR with pooled V-gene forward and constant-region reverse primers. TCRdb re-processed the multiplex PCR reads using CATT. Among approximately 25,000 gamma-chain clones listed, about 18% were seen once. Regarding the study as a whole: Highly polyclonal TRG and TRD repertoires with Gaussian CDR3 length distributions appeared in thymus.

The sample was Vdelta1+ gamma-delta thymocytes from the thymus. Noted subset: FACS-sorted CD3+ TCRalphabeta- TCRVdelta1+ TCRVdelta2- thymocytes. The receptors derive from a boy in the first two years of life who had congenital heart surgery.

This clone was detected only a few times. The V gene is TRGV4, the J gene TRGJ1 or TRGJ2. CDR3 length: 13 amino acids. The germline CDR1 and CDR2 sequences are EGSTGY and YDSYTSSV. Germline trimming cut 6 bases from V and 4 bases from J; bases unmatched to any gene: 9. The CDR3 reads CATWYRPYYKKLF. As DNA, the CDR3 is TGTGCCACCTGGTACCGGCCCTATTATAAGAAACTCTTT.

In the case of this clone: A read error may explain this, as a much larger clone is one base away. This chain connects TRGV9 to TRGJ1 or TRGJ2. The V and J ends lost 3 bases and 5 bases, in that order; junction bases with no gene match: 4. Per germline, CDR1 GITISATS and CDR2 ISYDGTV (reference sequence). The CDR3 has 12 amino acids. The chain's CDR3 is CALWEMDYKKLF. CDR3 nucleotide sequence: TGTGCCTTGTGGGAGATGGATTATAAGAAACTCTTT.

There are a few counts of this clone. This may come from a read error, since a much larger clone is one base off. J is TRGJ1 or TRGJ2 and V is TRGV9. This CDR3 is built from 11 residues. With V trimmed by 4 bases and J by 6 bases, 3 bases remained unmatched. Germline-derived CDR1 and CDR2 are GITISATS and ISYDGTV (reference sequence). CDR3: CALWDFYKKLF. CDR3 sequence (DNA): TGTGCCTTGTGGGATTTTTATAAGAAACTCTTT.

This clone has a handful of counts. This sequence joins TRGV9 and TRGJ1 or TRGJ2. The germline V gene has CDR1 GITISATS and CDR2 ISYDGTV (reference sequence). The CDR3 is 12 amino acids. V lost 5 bases to trimming and J lost 5 bases; unmatched junction nucleotides: 6. The CDR3 region is CALWGPNYKKLF. In DNA form, the CDR3 reads TGTGCCTTGTGGGGCCCCAATTATAAGAAACTCTTT.

This clone is medium-sized within its sample. A much larger clone lies a single base off, so this may be a read error. The V gene is TRGV9, the J gene TRGJ1 or TRGJ2. J was trimmed by 0 bases and V by 3 bases; bases with no gene match: 2. CDR3 size: 13 residues. The V gene's germline CDR1 is GITISATS and CDR2 ISYDGTV (reference sequence). The CDR3 bases are TGTGCCTTGTGGGAGATGAATTATTATAAGAAACTCTTT. This gives the protein CALWEMNYYKKLF.

The V call is TRGV5, the J call TRGJ1 or TRGJ2. Germline loops: CDR1 VINAFY, CDR2 YDVSNSKD. With 6 bases clipped from V and 9 bases from J, the junction kept 5 bases outside the gene matches. The CDR3 runs to 10 residues. The DNA of the CDR3 is TGTGCCACCTGGAGACGTAAGAAACTCTTT. Its protein product is CATWRRKKLF.

The V and J genes are TRGV5 and TRGJ1 or TRGJ2. The V gene end was trimmed by 0 bases and the J gene end by 4 bases; junction bases not matched to a gene: 6. Germline V CDR1 and CDR2: VINAFY, YDVSNSKD. The CDR3 has 14 residues. Written as DNA, the CDR3 is TGTGCCACCTGGGACAGGTTTAGCTATTATAAGAAACTCTTT. Translated, it gives CATWDRFSYYKKLF.

This clone came up a few times. Additional DNA sequences in this sample encode the identical CDR3. The rearrangement joins TRGV2 to TRGJ1 or TRGJ2. CDR3 length: 14 amino acids. Germline assignment: CDR1 EGSNGY and CDR2 YDSYNSKV. The ends lost 2 bases at V and 4 bases at J; junction bases unmatched: 8. CDR3 coding DNA: TGTGCCACCTGGGACGCACCACCATATTATAAGAAACTCTTT. The encoded protein is CATWDAPPYYKKLF.

This clone has just a few counts. V gene TRGV3 combines with J gene TRGJ1 or TRGJ2. V shed 1 base, J shed 6 bases, and the junction held 9 bases outside the gene matches. The CDR3 is made up of 14 amino acids. The germline V gene encodes CDR1 VTNTFY and CDR2 YDVSTARD (reference sequence). The CDR3 nucleotides are TGTGCCACCTGGGACAGCCAATCCCCTTATAAGAAACTCTTT. Translation gives CATWDSQSPYKKLF.

The chain joins TRGV9 to TRGJ1 or TRGJ2. In germline, CDR1 is GITISATS, CDR2 ISYDGTV (reference sequence). V lost 0 bases and J lost 12; bases outside the gene matches: 8. The CDR3 contains 12 residues. The CDR3 DNA reads TGTGCCTTGTGGGAGGTGCAAGTTGGGAAACTCTTT. Protein: CALWEVQVGKLF.

This chain links TRGV5 with TRGJ1 or TRGJ2. Germline V gene data show CDR1 as VINAFY and CDR2 as YDVSNSKD. The CDR3 runs 16 residues. V gave up 0 bases and J gave up 12 bases; unmatched junction bases: 20. This chain's CDR3 is CATWDRLKGSVSRKLF. CDR3 nucleotides: TGTGCCACCTGGGACAGGCTCAAGGGTTCAGTGAGTAGGAAACTCTTT.

This chain links TRGV9 with TRGJP2. The CDR3 loop spans 15 amino acids. J gave up 1 base and V 1 base, and 3 bases lay outside the gene matches. Germline V gene sequence: CDR1 GITISATS, CDR2 ISYDGTV (reference sequence). For the CDR3, the DNA is TGTGCCTTGTGGGAGGTTGCTAGTAGTGATTGGATCAAGACGTTT. Its translation is CALWEVASSDWIKTF.

As concerns this clone: This specimen includes other DNA sequences encoding the same CDR3. The chain combines TRGV3 with TRGJP2. Germline V gene data show CDR1 as VTNTFY and CDR2 as YDVSTARD (reference sequence). This CDR3 has 14 amino acids. V was pared by 3 bases and J by 0 bases, with 1 base of the junction left unmatched. In DNA form, the CDR3 reads TGTGCCACCTGGGACCATAGTAGTGATTGGATCAAGACGTTT. Its translation: CATWDHSSDWIKTF.

This clone was seen a handful of times. This rearrangement joins TRGV3 to TRGJ1 or TRGJ2. The CDR3 has 13 residues. From germline, CDR1 is VTNTFY and CDR2 YDVSTARD (reference sequence). The V segment lost 0 bases and the J segment 4 bases; nucleotides outside the gene matches: 3. The DNA for the CDR3 is TGTGCCACCTGGGACAGGGAATATTATAAGAAACTCTTT. Amino acids: CATWDREYYKKLF.

The chain combines TRGV5 with TRGJ1 or TRGJ2. This CDR3 comprises 14 residues. Trimming cost V 0 bases and J 3 bases; bases outside gene matches: 5. From germline, CDR1 is VINAFY and CDR2 YDVSNSKD. The CDR3 loop is CATWDRVLYYKKLF. The CDR3 DNA follows: TGTGCCACCTGGGACAGGGTACTTTATTATAAGAAACTCTTT.

This chain uses TRGV3 with TRGJ1 or TRGJ2. This CDR3 has 14 amino acids. Germline trimming cut 3 bases from V and 3 bases from J; bases unmatched to any gene: 8. Germline assignment: CDR1 VTNTFY and CDR2 YDVSTARD (reference sequence). CDR3 sequence (DNA): TGTGCCACCTGGGACGGGCTCCGTTATTATAAGAAACTCTTT. The encoded protein is CATWDGLRYYKKLF.

This clone was observed a few times. The V gene is TRGV5, the J gene TRGJ1 or TRGJ2. The germline V gene encodes CDR1 VINAFY and CDR2 YDVSNSKD. The CDR3 consists of 13 residues. With V trimmed by 0 bases and J by 6 bases, 5 bases remained unmatched. DNA of the CDR3: TGTGCCACCTGGGACAGGCTGGCTTATAAGAAACTCTTT. Translating gives CATWDRLAYKKLF.